This TCR beta chain was recorded in a study of radiotherapy plus CTLA-4 blockade in lung cancer. The repertoire was sequenced with immunoSEQ multiplex PCR; TCRdb's copy has only in-frame clones and lacks some. This table holds 120,000 or so clones, 75% to 90% found once. Germline V lookup: CDR1 MNHEY, CDR2 SVGAGI. CDR3 length: 12 amino acids. V was shortened by 6 bases and J by 5 bases, with 9 bases between the two germline ends. In the case of this clone: The same CDR3 is also encoded by other DNA sequences in this sample.

The sample in question was peripheral blood, obtained from a patient treated with radiotherapy plus ipilimumab. The chain carries TRBV6-5 and TRBJ2-3; D might be TRBD1 (5 bases). This receptor was identified in a human donor with non-small cell lung cancer that progressed on radiotherapy plus ipilimumab. CDR3 protein: CASSSTGDTQYF. The CDR3 nucleotides read TGTGCCAGCAGCTCAACAGGAGATACGCAGTATTTT.